The 22 T cell receptor beta chains below come from one sample, sequenced in a study of patients and donors after allogeneic stem cell transplantation. A single record per CDR3 protein comes from TCRdb applying MiXCR to the RT-PCR reads. This table holds roughly 7,000 distinct CDR3 sequences, about an eighth found once. Sequenced: blood, either unsorted or a sorted T cell fraction (not recorded which). These TCRs come from a human donor who was either an allogeneic HSCT recipient or a stem cell or donor lymphocyte infusion donor (not recorded which). It is not recorded whose cells these are; they may come from a transplant donor.

The chain joins TRBV6-4 to TRBJ1-5; possibly TRBD1 for D (5 bases). Germline V CDR1 and CDR2: MRHNA, SNTAGT. V lost 7 bases to trimming and J lost 4 bases, with 14 bases between them. The CDR3 is made up of 14 amino acids. CDR3 sequence reads: CASTPGQQNQPQHF. CDR3 bases: TGTGCCAGCACTCCGGGGCAGCAGAATCAGCCCCAGCATTTT.

This clonotype was counted only a few times. The rearrangement joins TRBV5-5 to TRBJ1-5, with D perhaps TRBD1 (6 bases). Germline V gene lookup returns CDR1 SGHKS and CDR2 YYEKEE (reference sequence). Trimming pared 0 bases from V and 7 bases from J, leaving 11 bases between. This CDR3 region has 14 residues. The CDR3 spells CASSLASGDQPQHF. The CDR3 coding sequence is TGTGCCAGCAGCTTGGCCTCAGGGGACCAGCCCCAGCATTTT.

This clonotype was detected ten times or more. The chain links TRBV7-2 to TRBJ1-1; D is unclear. The CDR3 sequence is 16 residues long. Trimming removed 1 base from V and 5 bases from J, with 17 bases in between. Germline CDR1 reads SGHTA; CDR2 reads FQGNSA. The CDR3 sequence is CASSLDLVSGWTEAFF. As DNA, the CDR3 is TGTGCCAGCAGCTTAGATTTAGTATCCGGGTGGACTGAAGCTTTCTTT.

This clonotype showed up just a few times. The chain uses TRBV10-1 and TRBJ1-1; 10 bases are shared with TRBD1. Unmatched junction bases numbered 10, after V lost 6 bases and J lost 3 bases. Per the germline V gene, CDR1 is WNHNN and CDR2 is SYGVQD (reference sequence). The CDR3 has 16 residues. The CDR3 here is CASSDVGDRGDTEAFF. Written as DNA, the CDR3 is TGCGCCAGCAGCGACGTGGGGGACAGGGGTGACACTGAAGCTTTCTTT.

A few counts support this clonotype. The J gene is TRBJ2-7, the V gene TRBV6-6; TRBD1 agrees at 8 bases. Germline V gene data show CDR1 as MNHNY and CDR2 as SVGAGI (reference sequence). CDR3 length equals 15 residues. The V segment lost 5 bases and the J segment 0 bases; nucleotides outside the gene matches: 6. CDR3 residues: CASSIRGRSSYEQYF. CDR3 in DNA: TGTGCCAGCAGTATCAGGGGGCGAAGCTCCTACGAGCAGTACTTC.

This chain connects TRBV6-2 or TRBV6-3 to TRBJ2-7, with a possible D match to TRBD1 (6 bases). Germline lookup yields CDR1 MNHEY and CDR2 SVGEGT. The CDR3 has 12 residues. Between the trimmed V and J ends, which lost 10 bases and 0 bases, there was a span of 10 bases. In DNA form, the CDR3 reads TGTGCCACGCTAGGGGGCTCCTACGAGCAGTACTTC. It codes for CATLGGSYEQYF.

At least ten counts were recorded for this clonotype. The gene calls are TRBV20-1 and TRBJ1-2; a weak D match, TRBD1 (5 bases). The length of the CDR3 is 14 residues. CDR1 and CDR2 from the germline V gene are DFQATT and SNEGSKA (reference sequence). V lost 1 base, J lost 7 bases, and 16 bases lay in between. The CDR3 reads CSARGPGEFAGYTF. The CDR3 nucleotides read TGCAGTGCTAGAGGTCCGGGGGAGTTCGCTGGCTACACCTTC.

This clonotype was counted many times. The rearrangement uses TRBV7-9 and TRBJ2-7, with D maybe TRBD2 (5 bases). The V gene's germline CDR1 is SEHNR and CDR2 FQNEAQ (reference sequence). The CDR3 totals 13 residues. V was pared by 1 base and J by 7 bases, with 11 bases between. The CDR3 region has the DNA TGTGCCAGCAGCTTAGAGGGCAGAGGGGAGCAGTACGTC. Its protein is CASSLEGRGEQYV.

This clonotype was found many times. J is TRBJ2-3 and V is TRBV29-1; weak D call: TRBD2 (6 bases). V dropped 6 bases and J dropped 1 base, with 11 bases sitting between them. CDR3 size: 13 residues. Germline CDR1 reads SQVTM; CDR2 reads ANQGSEA. CDR3 amino acids: CSVAGLGTDTQYF. The DNA for the CDR3 is TGCAGCGTAGCGGGCCTGGGCACAGATACGCAGTATTTT.

The chain is built from TRBV6-2 or TRBV6-3 and TRBJ2-7, with 8 bases fitting TRBD1. V shed 2 bases and J 6 bases; nucleotides not matched to a gene: 6. Germline CDR1 and CDR2: MNHEY and SVGEGT. This CDR3 is built from 14 residues. CDR3 residues: CASSYHQGAGEQYF. CDR3 nucleotides: TGTGCCAGCAGTTACCATCAGGGGGCGGGCGAGCAGTACTTC.

The chain joins TRBV11-2 to TRBJ2-1; TRBD1 is a possible D gene (5 bases). Germline assignment: CDR1 SGHAT and CDR2 FQNNGV. The V and J ends lost 6 bases and 2 bases respectively, with 20 bases between them. This CDR3 comprises 17 residues. CDR3 in DNA: TGTGCCAGCAGTCCGTACATAACAGGATCAGCCTACAATGAGCAGTTCTTC. Residues: CASSPYITGSAYNEQFF.

There are many counts of this clonotype. The J gene is TRBJ1-5, the V gene TRBV5-6; D unclear. In germline, CDR1 is SGHDT, CDR2 YYEEEE. The CDR3 spans 16 residues. V gave up 0 bases and J gave up 1 base, with 11 bases separating them. The CDR3 loop is CASSLASGQSNQPQHF. DNA for the CDR3: TGTGCCAGCAGCTTGGCGTCAGGTCAAAGCAATCAGCCCCAGCATTTT.

The rearrangement uses TRBV5-4 and TRBJ2-7; 12 bases are a match to TRBD2. CDR3 length equals 15 residues. The V and J ends lost 5 bases and 6 bases, in that order; junction bases with no gene match: 9. CDR1 and CDR2 (germline): SGHNT, YYREEE (reference sequence). CDR3 DNA: TGTGCCAGCAGACCGCGGACTAGCGGGGCTTCCGAGCAGTACTTC. Its protein is CASRPRTSGASEQYF.

Ten or more counts support this clonotype. The junction differs from germline at one of its ends, possibly a read error. V usage is TRBV15 and J usage is TRBJ2-5; no clear D gene. This CDR3 contains 13 residues. Germline CDR1 reads LNHNV; CDR2 reads YYDKDF (reference sequence). CDR3 sequence: CATSRGQQETHYF. The DNA of the CDR3 is TGTGCCACCAGCAGAGGGCAGCAAGAGACCCATTACTTC.

This clonotype has a count of ten or more. The rearrangement uses TRBV20-1 and TRBJ1-1; 7 bases fit TRBD1. Trimming cost V 5 bases and J 7 bases; bases outside gene matches: 13. The CDR3 spans 14 residues. Germline assignment: CDR1 DFQATT and CDR2 SNEGSKA (reference sequence). The CDR3 sequence is CSAPQGGGVGEAFF. In DNA, the CDR3 is TGCAGTGCTCCGCAGGGAGGGGGCGTGGGTGAAGCTTTCTTT.

This clonotype was recorded at least ten times. The rearrangement links TRBV11-3 to TRBJ2-1; no clear D gene. Germline lookup yields CDR1 SGHNT and CDR2 YENEEA. The ends were cut back, 2 bases at V and 5 bases at J, with 7 bases in the middle. This CDR3 has 13 residues. The CDR3 DNA follows: TGTGCCAGCAGCTTAAGAGACAACAATGAGCAGTTCTTC. This codes for CASSLRDNNEQFF. Together with reference TRBV11-3 and TRBJ2-1, the CDR3 gives the full variable domain: EAGVVQSPRYKIIEKKQPVAFWCNPISGHNTLYWYLQNLGQGPELLIRYENEEAVDDSQLPKDRFSAERLKGVDSTLKIQPAELGDSAVYLCASSLRDNNEQFFGPGTRLTVL.

The chain uses TRBV12-3 or TRBV12-4 and TRBJ2-4; D possibly corresponds to TRBD1 (6 bases). Trimming shortened V by 5 bases and J by 0 bases, and 11 bases separated the two germline ends. CDR3 length equals 15 residues. The CDR3 protein is CASSLGTIAKNIQYF. CDR3 in DNA: TGTGCCAGCAGTCTAGGGACAATAGCCAAAAACATTCAGTACTTC.

This clonotype has at least ten counts. The chain recombines TRBV29-1 with TRBJ2-5; D remains unclear. This CDR3 is 13 amino acids long. V was trimmed by 4 bases and J by 4 bases, leaving 13 bases between them. The germline CDR1 and CDR2 sequences are SQVTM and ANQGSEA. The DNA for the CDR3 is TGCAGCGTTGGAGTCCCAATGGGAGAGACCCAGTACTTC. Amino acid sequence: CSVGVPMGETQYF.

This clonotype appeared many times. V is TRBV7-2 and J is TRBJ2-2; 8 bases map to TRBD2. The CDR3 is 17 residues long. Losses at the gene ends were 1 base for V and 6 bases for J; bases not matched to a gene: 10. Germline V gives CDR1 SGHTA, CDR2 FQGNSA. The CDR3 here is CASSLERGSPKAGELFF. CDR3 nucleotide sequence: TGTGCCAGCAGCTTAGAGCGGGGGAGCCCGAAGGCCGGGGAGCTGTTTTTT.

Note on this clonotype: A read error may be the cause here, since a much bigger clone is one base away. V and J are TRBV5-1 and TRBJ1-1; 8 positions match TRBD1. Germline loops: CDR1 SGHRS, CDR2 YFSETQ. The CDR3 is 14 residues long. CDR3 nucleotides: TGCCCCAGCAGCTTGGGAGGACAGGGCACTGAAGCTTTCTTT. Translating gives CPSSLGGQGTEAFF.

Ten or more counts support this clonotype. The V gene is TRBV5-1, the J gene TRBJ2-2, with 8 bases lining up with TRBD2. Germline V gives CDR1 SGHRS, CDR2 YFSETQ. The V gene end was trimmed by 2 bases and the J gene end by 7 bases; junction bases not matched to a gene: 10. CDR3 length: 16 amino acids. CDR3 DNA: TGCGCCAGCAGCTTCGAACGGACTAGCCTCGGCGGGGAGCTGTTTTTT. This codes for CASSFERTSLGGELFF. Looking up the rest from reference TRBV5-1 and TRBJ2-2 gives the full variable domain: KAGVTQTPRYLIKTRGQQVTLSCSPISGHRSVSWYQQTPGQGLQFLFEYFSETQRNKGNFPGRFSGRQFSNSRSEMNVSTLELGDSALYLCASSFERTSLGGELFFGEGSRLTVL.

The table lists this clonotype with many counts. The chain carries TRBV7-9 and TRBJ2-5, with 7 bases fitting TRBD1. J lost 4 bases, V lost 3 bases, and 14 bases had no gene match. From germline, CDR1 is SEHNR and CDR2 FQNEAQ (reference sequence). CDR3 length equals 17 residues. The CDR3 DNA reads as TGTGCCAGCAGCTTCCTGACAGGGAAGGGAGAGCGAGAGACCCAGTACTTC. Encoded protein: CASSFLTGKGERETQYF. The entire variable domain, with the rest obtained from reference TRBV7-9 and TRBJ2-5, is as follows: DTGVSQNPRHKITKRGQNVTFRCDPISEHNRLYWYRQTLGQGPEFLTYFQNEAQLEKSRLLSDRFSAERPKGSFSTLEIQRTEQGDSAMYLCASSFLTGKGERETQYFGPGTRLLVL.